This T cell receptor beta chain was captured in a study of blood T cell repertoires in COVID-19. TCRdb keeps only in-frame clones here, not all; method: immunoSEQ multiplex PCR. The sample lists over 130,000 clones, 84% occurring once. Seattle researchers signed up patients amid active infection and tracked them longitudinally. The germline V and J ends were trimmed by 3 bases and 7 bases, with 21 bases remaining between them. Looked up from germline, CDR1 is LGHDT and CDR2 is YNNKEL (reference sequence). The CDR3 is 16 residues long. The TCR originated in a young man with COVID-19, enrolled during active disease. The source material was peripheral blood. The chain couples TRBV3-1 (or the pseudogene TRBV3-2) to TRBJ2-5; TRBD2 is a possible D gene (6 bases). The CDR3 sequence: CASSQGFSGGLGTQYF. The CDR3 DNA follows: TGTGCCAGCAGCCAGGGTTTCAGCGGAGGGCTGGGGACCCAGTACTTC.